This TCR beta chain was captured in a study of blood T cell repertoires in COVID-19. Study-wide background: Material from acute and convalescent COVID-19 was sourced from the United States, Italy and Spain.

This table comes from immunoSEQ multiplex PCR, and its TCRdb copy is limited to in-frame clones, with some not included. This table has approximately 310,000 clones, 75% to 90% appearing once. This CDR3 contains 13 residues. The germline V gene encodes CDR1 LNHDA and CDR2 SQIVND (reference sequence). J gave up 8 bases and V 9 bases, and 12 bases lay outside the gene matches. Donors were grouped by their self-reported clinical history. Recovery among Cohort 3 donors was established by two negative PCRs, clearance, or symptom resolution. Sequencing was carried out using PBMCs or T cells enriched from blood (not recorded which). The chain joins TRBV19 to TRBJ1-2, with 7 bases matching TRBD1. The sequence was obtained from a man aged 25-40 years who had recovered from COVID-19. The CDR3 loop reads CASAPGQTLGYTF. The DNA of the CDR3 is TGTGCCAGCGCACCGGGACAGACATTAGGCTACACCTTC.